This T cell receptor beta chain was captured in a study of T cell repertoires in cytomegalovirus infection. This clonotype appeared a few times. Antigen: not known. TCRdb fed the reads into MiXCR, producing one record per CDR3 protein. The data contain 550,000 to 700,000 distinct CDR3 sequences, 40% of them seen just once; the ten biggest clones take up 40% to 60%. CDR3 length: 12 amino acids. From germline, CDR1 is MDHEN and CDR2 SYDVKM. Trimming shortened V by 4 bases and J by 5 bases, and 8 bases separated the two germline ends. The chain has TRBV28 and TRBJ2-5, with D uncertain. This sample comprised cultured PBMCs, obtained from culture after CMV antigen stimulation. This TCR came from a human donor in good health (CMV status not recorded). Some clones in this sample may be carry-over from other donors' samples. Here the CDR3 DNA reads TGTGCCAGCAGTTCCCCCCATGAGACCCAGTACTTC. The encoded protein is CASSSPHETQYF.